What follows describes a single T cell receptor (beta chain). In the study's own analysis: Cell counts per sample came from amplifying reference gene primers. Sequenced by immunoSEQ multiplex PCR; TCRdb stores in-frame clones only, minus some. That table gives V, J and clone size, and the DNA gave D and trimming. The sample shows more than 150,000 clones, over 75% of them seen only once. The entry originates in a study of blood T cell repertoires in COVID-19. Whole-study context: The United States, Italy and Spain supplied acute and convalescent COVID-19 samples.

Germline trimming cut 1 base from V and 4 bases from J; bases unmatched to any gene: 2. Per germline, CDR1 KGHDR and CDR2 SFDVKD. CDR3 size: 14 residues. Sequencing was performed on peripheral blood. J is TRBJ2-7 and V is TRBV24-1; 8 bases are shared with TRBD2. The origin of this receptor is a man between 70 and 80 years old who had recovered from COVID-19. The CDR3 here is CATSDFTSGYEQYF. CDR3 coding DNA: TGTGCCACCAGTGATTTTACTAGCGGATACGAGCAGTACTTC.